The 28 T cell receptor beta chains below all came from one sample that was sequenced in a study of post-analysis software for immune sequencing data. General observations from the study: There were five TRBV segments more frequent in patients than controls, and TRBV5-6, TRBV5-1 and TRBV20-1 were among them.

The authors incorporated unique molecular identifiers into the TCR beta cDNA libraries. MiXCR was run by TCRdb on the PCR reads, yielding one entry per CDR3 protein. This repertoire shows roughly 540,000 distinct CDR3 sequences, around a third found once; its top ten account for around 6%. These receptors lack a known antigen. The source material was blood. These receptors were collected from a girl younger than 18 with multiple sclerosis.

This chain joins TRBV4-1 and TRBJ1-2; 8 nucleotides agree with TRBD1. J lost 5 bases, V lost 4 bases, and 9 bases had no gene match. CDR3 length: 15 residues. The germline CDR1 and CDR2 sequences are MGHRA and YSYEKL. This CDR3 is CASSPDQGAGYGYTF. In DNA form, the CDR3 reads TGCGCCAGCAGCCCCGACCAGGGGGCGGGATATGGCTACACCTTC.

This chain uses TRBV29-1 with TRBJ1-1, with no clear D. Germline V lookup: CDR1 SQVTM, CDR2 ANQGSEA. V lost 4 bases and J lost 0, with 9 bases in between. The CDR3 has 13 residues. As DNA, the CDR3 is TGCAGCGTTGGTGGGGTCCTGAACACTGAAGCTTTCTTT. Encoded protein: CSVGGVLNTEAFF.

The V call is TRBV11-2, the J call TRBJ1-1; 10 bases line up with TRBD1. Germline CDR1 is SGHAT and CDR2 is FQNNGV. The CDR3 is 16 residues long. V gave up 5 bases and J gave up 4 bases; unmatched junction bases: 10. This CDR3 is CASSPQTGGRSTEAFF. In nucleotides, the CDR3 is TGTGCCAGCAGCCCTCAGACAGGGGGCAGGAGCACTGAAGCTTTCTTT.

This clonotype was found a few times. The gene calls are TRBV27 and TRBJ2-7; TRBD2 is a possible D gene (5 bases). Germline-derived CDR1 and CDR2 are MNHEY and SMNVEV (reference sequence). The CDR3 consists of 13 residues. Trimming stripped 10 bases from V and 2 bases from J, with 15 bases between. The CDR3 DNA sequence: TGTGCCACTGCGCGGGTTAGCGCCTACGAGCAGTACTTC. Translation: CATARVSAYEQYF.

This rearrangement joins TRBV9 to TRBJ2-3, with D possibly TRBD2 on 6 matching bases. Germline V gene lookup returns CDR1 SGDLS and CDR2 YYNGEE. V dropped 4 bases and J dropped 12 bases, with 18 bases sitting between them. This CDR3 region has 13 residues. The CDR3 loop reads CASSREGTSSQYF. In DNA form, the CDR3 reads TGTGCCAGCAGCAGAGAGGGCACTAGCTCCCAGTATTTT.

The table lists this clonotype with a few counts. The chain carries TRBV12-3 or TRBV12-4 and TRBJ2-7, with D tentatively TRBD2 (5 bases). The germline V and J ends were trimmed by 3 bases and 0 bases, with 12 bases remaining between them. The CDR3 consists of 15 residues. The CDR3 protein is CASSFSSRTSYEQYF. DNA of the CDR3: TGTGCCAGCAGTTTCTCTAGCCGTACCTCCTACGAGCAGTACTTC.

This clonotype appeared a few times. The chain links TRBV20-1 to TRBJ2-7; 7 nucleotides match TRBD2. Germline assignment: CDR1 DFQATT and CDR2 SNEGSKA (reference sequence). CDR3 length: 16 amino acids. After removal of 0 bases from V and 0 bases from J, the junction contained 8 bases not matched to a gene. CDR3 nucleotide sequence: TGCAGTGCTAGAGATTTGGGGGGGTCCAGCTCCTACGAGCAGTACTTC. This sequence encodes CSARDLGGSSSYEQYF.

This clonotype has just a few counts. This chain connects TRBV12-3 or TRBV12-4 to TRBJ2-7; D is perhaps TRBD1 (6 bases). Deletions cut 1 base from V and 3 bases from J, with 13 bases between. This CDR3 contains 15 residues. This CDR3 reads CASSLVGTRDYEQYF. The CDR3 coding sequence is TGTGCCAGCAGTTTAGTCGGGACACGGGACTACGAGCAGTACTTC.

This clonotype appeared a few times. In nucleotides, the CDR3 is TGTGCCATCGGACTAGCGGCCTCTAGCACAGATACGCAGTATTTT. Its protein product is CAIGLAASSTDTQYF. The chain recombines TRBV10-3 with TRBJ2-3, with 10 positions matching TRBD2. In germline, CDR1 is ENHRY, CDR2 SYGVKD. CDR3 length: 15 residues. V was clipped by 8 bases and J by 0 bases; unmatched bases: 5.

This chain joins TRBV6-6 and TRBJ2-3; 9 nucleotides line up with TRBD1. With V trimmed by 7 bases and J by 4 bases, 9 bases remained unmatched. CDR1 and CDR2 from the germline V gene are MNHNY and SVGAGI (reference sequence). CDR3 length equals 15 residues. The chain's CDR3 is CASNQPGQGSDTQYF. The CDR3 DNA sequence: TGTGCCAGCAACCAACCGGGACAGGGCTCAGATACGCAGTATTTT.

This clonotype has only a few counts. The chain has TRBV6-1 and TRBJ1-2; D may be TRBD1 (5 bases). Germline V gene data show CDR1 as MNHNS and CDR2 as SASEGT. CDR3 length: 15 residues. V dropped 1 base and J dropped 1 base, with 10 bases sitting between them. The CDR3 DNA sequence: TGTGCCAGCAGTGAAGAGTTCCAGGGTAACTATGGCTACACCTTC. This encodes CASSEEFQGNYGYTF.

This clonotype was seen more than once but under ten times. The V gene is TRBV28, the J gene TRBJ2-3; D uncertain. Trimming left V 1 base short and J 0 bases short, with 11 bases between. This CDR3 contains 16 residues. Germline V lookup: CDR1 MDHEN, CDR2 SYDVKM. CDR3 coding DNA: TGTGCCAGCAGTTTATTTGCGGAGAAGAGCACAGATACGCAGTATTTT. It yields the protein CASSLFAEKSTDTQYF.

This clonotype occurred a few times. J is TRBJ2-7 and V is TRBV4-1, with 9 positions matching TRBD2. CDR3 length equals 16 residues. Germline CDR1 is MGHRA and CDR2 is YSYEKL. J lost 2 bases, V lost 1 base, and 6 bases had no gene match. In DNA form, the CDR3 reads TGCGCCAGCAGCCAAGTGGAGACTAGCGGTACCTACGAGCAGTACTTC. This translates into CASSQVETSGTYEQYF.

V is TRBV14 and J is TRBJ2-5; D is unresolved. The CDR3 has 14 residues. The germline V gene has CDR1 SGHDN and CDR2 FVKESK. Between the trimmed V and J ends, which lost 0 bases and 0 bases, there was a span of 5 bases. The CDR3 here is CASSQDRYQETQYF. The CDR3 nucleotides read TGTGCCAGCAGCCAAGACCGGTACCAAGAGACCCAGTACTTC.

This clonotype was seen only a few times. The genes are TRBV4-2 and TRBJ2-4; possible D gene TRBD2, 5 bases. The CDR3 sequence is 13 residues long. Trimming took off 1 base at V and 13 bases at J, with 14 bases between the two ends. CDR1 and CDR2 (germline): LGHNA, YNFKEQ. The chain's CDR3 is CASSQGLIYVQYF. For the CDR3, the DNA is TGTGCCAGCAGCCAAGGACTAATCTACGTGCAGTACTTC.

The chain has TRBV29-1 and TRBJ2-4; D is ambiguous. V lost 4 bases, J lost 5 bases, and 9 bases lay in between. The CDR3 sequence is 12 residues long. The germline CDR1 and CDR2 sequences are SQVTM and ANQGSEA. The CDR3 nucleotides read TGCAGCGTTGGTAATGGCGAAAACATTCAGTACTTC. Protein: CSVGNGENIQYF. The entire variable domain, with the rest obtained from reference TRBV29-1 and TRBJ2-4, is as follows: SAVISQKPSRDICQRGTSLTIQCQVDSQVTMMFWYRQQPGQSLTLIATANQGSEATYESGFVIDKFPISRPNLTFSTLTVSNMSPEDSSIYLCSVGNGENIQYFGAGTRLSVL.

The genes are TRBV20-1 and TRBJ2-7; 12 positions agree with TRBD1. The CDR3 is 14 residues long. The J segment lost 4 bases and the V segment lost 4 bases, leaving 5 bases of the junction unmatched. Germline-derived CDR1 and CDR2 are DFQATT and SNEGSKA (reference sequence). This CDR3 reads CSANRDRGLYEQYF. CDR3 nucleotides: TGCAGTGCTAACCGGGACAGGGGGCTGTACGAGCAGTACTTC.

The V and J genes are TRBV10-3 and TRBJ2-5; 11 nucleotides agree with TRBD1. The junction had 2 bases not matched to a gene; V was cut back by 6 bases and J by 2 bases. Germline V gene data show CDR1 as ENHRY and CDR2 as SYGVKD. CDR3 length: 14 amino acids. CDR3 loop: CAIRRDRGQETQYF. As DNA, the CDR3 is TGTGCCATCAGGAGGGACAGGGGGCAAGAGACCCAGTACTTC.

V usage is TRBV6-1 and J usage is TRBJ2-1, with D possibly matching TRBD1 (5 bases). Germline CDR1 reads MNHNS; CDR2 reads SASEGT. V was clipped by 6 bases and J by 0 bases, with 12 bases between them. CDR3 length: 15 residues. CDR3 nucleotide sequence: TGTGCCAGCAGCCTAACAGGTACCTCCTACAATGAGCAGTTCTTC. This encodes CASSLTGTSYNEQFF.

The chain links TRBV28 to TRBJ2-7; D remains unclear. Germline V gives CDR1 MDHEN, CDR2 SYDVKM. This CDR3 comprises 13 residues. The V end lost 11 bases, the J end lost 5 bases, and 19 bases lay between the germline ends. The CDR3 coding sequence is TGTGCCGCATCCGGGCCGCCTCCTAACGAGCAGTACTTC. Translated: CAASGPPPNEQYF.

This clonotype has at least ten counts. The CDR3 region has the DNA TGTGCCAGCATTCTTGACGGACAGGGGAGAGAGACCCAGTACTTC. Protein sequence: CASILDGQGRETQYF. V gene TRBV7-8 combines with J gene TRBJ2-5; TRBD1 matches 9 bases. There are 15 residues in the CDR3. V lost 7 bases and J lost 4; bases outside the gene matches: 10. Germline V gene lookup returns CDR1 SGHVS and CDR2 FQNEAQ. Looking up the rest from reference TRBV7-8 and TRBJ2-5 gives the full variable domain: GAGVSQSPRYKVAKRGQDVALRCDPISGHVSLFWYQQALGQGPEFLTYFQNEAQLDKSGLPSDRFFAERPEGSVSTLKIQRTQQEDSAVYLCASILDGQGRETQYFGPGTRLLVL.

CDR3 DNA sequence: TGTGCCAGCAGCTTAGCGCTTTCCCCGGGGCAAGAGACCCAGTACTTC. Its protein product is CASSLALSPGQETQYF. The chain has TRBV7-2 and TRBJ2-5, with D tentatively TRBD2 (5 bases). Trimming took off 0 bases at V and 2 bases at J, with 13 bases between the two ends. In germline, CDR1 is SGHTA, CDR2 FQGNSA. The CDR3 length is 16 residues.

V and J are TRBV20-1 and TRBJ1-4; D call uncertain. Looked up from germline, CDR1 is DFQATT and CDR2 is SNEGSKA (reference sequence). This CDR3 comprises 12 residues. V gave up 3 bases and J gave up 4 bases, with 6 bases separating them. The CDR3 spells CSASGVNEKLFF. CDR3 in DNA: TGCAGTGCTAGTGGTGTTAATGAAAAACTGTTTTTT.

The chain links TRBV7-3 to TRBJ1-1, with 9 bases aligning to TRBD1. The CDR3 has 14 amino acids. The junction had 5 bases not matched to a gene; V was cut back by 5 bases and J by 4 bases. CDR1 and CDR2 from the germline V gene are SGHTA and FQGTGA. This chain's CDR3 is CASSPRGQGTEAFF. The CDR3 DNA is TGTGCCAGCAGCCCCCGGGGACAGGGCACTGAAGCTTTCTTT.

This chain joins TRBV20-1 and TRBJ1-5; 7 bases map to TRBD1. The germline CDR1 and CDR2 sequences are DFQATT and SNEGSKA (reference sequence). The trim removed 3 bases at V and 1 base at J, leaving 9 bases unmatched. The length of the CDR3 is 16 residues. Here the CDR3 DNA reads TGCAGTGCTAGGGATGGGACAGATGGAAGCAATCAGCCCCAGCATTTT. Protein: CSARDGTDGSNQPQHF.

The V call is TRBV20-1, the J call TRBJ1-2; 7 bases agree with TRBD1. V lost 0 bases and J lost 3; bases outside the gene matches: 16. Looked up from germline, CDR1 is DFQATT and CDR2 is SNEGSKA (reference sequence). The CDR3 has 18 residues. CDR3: CSARDSPFEQGWHYGYTF. For the CDR3, the DNA is TGCAGTGCTAGAGATAGCCCCTTTGAACAGGGGTGGCACTATGGCTACACCTTC.

The sample holds one count of this clonotype. This chain connects TRBV3-1 to TRBJ2-7; D might be TRBD1 (6 bases). Looked up from germline, CDR1 is LGHDT and CDR2 is YNNKEL (reference sequence). Trimming cost V 1 base and J 0 bases, with 10 bases left between them. The CDR3 covers 15 residues. CDR3 nucleotides: TGTGCCAGCAGCCAAGTACAGGGCAGCTCCTACGAGCAGTACTTC. This sequence encodes CASSQVQGSSYEQYF.

Concerning this clonotype itself: The junction shows a germline mismatch at one end, possibly a read error. J is TRBJ2-3 and V is TRBV20-1; tentative D call: TRBD1 (5 bases). The CDR3 loop spans 14 amino acids. Germline loops: CDR1 DFQATT, CDR2 SNEGSKA (reference sequence). CDR3 coding DNA: TGCAGTGCTCCACCTCTTCCCAGGGCAGATGCGCAGTATTTT. Amino acids: CSAPPLPRADAQYF.